This T cell receptor (beta chain) was recovered during a study of T cell responses to AZD1222 COVID-19 vaccine. Study-level background: Second-dose groups at about 4 or about 12 weeks were pooled.

This CDR3 has 20 residues. Trimming took 3 bases from V and 0 from J, leaving 21 bases between them. In germline, CDR1 is MGHRA, CDR2 YSYEKL. Study-level results: Baseline testing showed seropositivity in only six AZD1222 recipients. There were mostly white British donors and more females than males, and clonal diversity was possibly underestimated.

This clone counts as hyperexpanded. Its specificity is unknown. Some clones are missing from TCRdb's copy, which holds only in-frame ones; the method was immunoSEQ multiplex PCR. In the table there are about 110,000 clones, roughly 84% of which are singletons. The V and J genes are TRBV4-1 and TRBJ2-6; D not resolved. The TCR comes from an adult in good health. The source was peripheral blood, collected on day 0 of AZD1222 vaccination. CDR3 in amino acids: CASSHPGQNLLVSGANVLTF. CDR3 nucleotide sequence: TGCGCCAGCAGCCACCCCGGGCAGAATCTCCTAGTCTCTGGGGCCAACGTCCTGACTTTC.